One sample yielded the 2 T cell receptor beta chains listed below, sequenced in a study of type 1 and type 2 diabetes patients. PCR was run on genomic DNA. The TCR beta CDR3 region was amplified using 30 forward and 13 reverse primers. In TCRdb, the multiplex PCR reads were re-called with MiXCR into one record per CDR3 protein. The sample has fewer than 300,000 distinct CDR3 sequences; 47% are singletons. Input material: peripheral blood mononuclear cells (PBMCs). The receptors shown here come from a man between 18 and 35 years old with type 2 diabetes.

This clonotype was picked up a small number of times. The chain is built from TRBV29-1 and TRBJ2-3; 12 bases align to TRBD2. Trimming at V came to 6 bases and at J to 3 bases, leaving 4 bases not matched to a gene. The germline V gene has CDR1 SQVTM and CDR2 ANQGSEA. This CDR3 has 14 residues. CDR3 residues: CSVATSGRTDTQYF. In DNA form, the CDR3 reads TGCAGCGTCGCCACTAGCGGGAGGACAGATACGCAGTATTTT.

The chain carries TRBV7-9 and TRBJ2-1; D gene uncertain. This CDR3 contains 13 residues. Germline V gene sequence: CDR1 SEHNR, CDR2 FQNEAQ (reference sequence). V was shortened by 5 bases and J by 3 bases, with 8 bases between the two germline ends. The CDR3 coding sequence is TGTGCCAGCAGCCCTAGGGTCTACAATGAGCAGTTCTTC. Translating gives CASSPRVYNEQFF.